The following is a T cell receptor (beta chain) sequence with its context. In this sample, this clonotype turned up a few times. What this receptor recognizes is not known. There are no base qualities to consult, and no much larger clone falls within one base. Library preparation was by RACE. For sequencing, a NextSeq 500 was employed. Library preparation attached unique molecular identifiers to individual cDNA molecules for quantitative, reproducible TCR counting. For every blood RNA sample, sequencing covered both the TCR alpha and TCR beta chains. Turning to the authors' computational methods: The median number of TCRs per sample was approximately 93,000, ranging from roughly 23,224 to 690,600. V, J and CDR3 annotation of the TCR reads was performed with the Decombinator software suite. For PS versus PT1 abundance plots, all samples were subsampled to the same number of TCRs (28,000). TCRs were defined as expanded if absent before sensitization and observed at least eight times at the 2-week time point. TCRdb reprocessing: public reads trimmed at Q25 with fastp, clones called with MiXCR, in-frame beta chains kept. When rows share a CDR3 protein, they turn into one entry using the most common DNA and genes. The V and J calls here are based on TCRdb, not the publication. The sample table lists 85,000 or so distinct CDR3 sequences, about 10% of them with a count of one. Around 4.5% of the sample is held by the ten biggest clonotypes.

This sample is part of a study of human T cells and chemical hapten exposure (dated by TCRdb to about 2021). For the wider study: For sensitization, 2% DPC in acetone was applied to a roughly 2 cm by roughly 2 cm area of upper inner arm skin. Most of the patients in the cohort were female, and the cohort covered alopecia areata with under or over 50% scalp involvement, alopecia totalis and alopecia universalis. The study tracked peripheral blood TCR repertoire changes in vivo during primary and secondary sensitization to the hapten diphenylcyclopropenone (DPC) in alopecia patients. Twenty-nine alopecia patients provided blood for TCR sequencing at one to four time points (pre-sensitization, 2, 6 and 24 weeks). Patch testing was done on the upper back using Finn chambers containing 0.01% DPC, and results were scored after 6 days according to International Contact Dermatitis Research Group standards. Blood samples were taken from patients before sensitization (week 0) and then at 2, 6 and about 24 weeks after DPC sensitization. Throughout the study period of roughly five months, patients also received therapeutic DPC doses to the scalp every week. Libraries were combined into a pool for sequencing, and differences in TCR yield between samples came mainly from small differences in library volumes within the pool. Summary of the overall study and its limitations: A positive correlation was found between the number of PT1 expanded TCRs and patch test score, with significance reached at thresholds 8, 16 and 32 but not 4. Repeated subsampling changed both the strength of the expansion versus patch-test correlation and the threshold at which the correlation became significant. All patients had alopecia, a presumed autoimmune disease, so their immune response might differ from that of healthy individuals. Expanded TCRs formed significantly more large CDR3 similarity clusters than pre-sensitization or healthy control sets, consistent with antigen-driven responses. No change with DPC sensitization was found in the number of TCRs above 1 in 1000 frequency, and no evidence of global repertoire structure alterations was found.

Interpreted using the paper, the time point label stands for: patch test 1, 2 weeks after DPC sensitization. The treatment or condition label, read with the paper, signifies: therapeutic diphenylcyclopropenone sensitization with weekly scalp DPC. At each patch-test visit, blood was drawn before the patch test was applied. Eligible patients were aged 18 to 70, diagnosed with alopecia, deemed suitable for DPC therapy, and excluded if pregnant. Total RNA was extracted from unfractionated whole blood that had been collected in Tempus Blood RNA tubes. As encoded in the germline V gene, CDR1 is LGHNA while CDR2 is YSLEER. The CDR3, cysteine through phenylalanine, is 16 amino acids long. The CDR3 DNA has 48 bases and is translated from base 1. At the junction V is shortened by 0 bases and J by 6 bases, with 14 bases in between.

Here the sequenced sample was whole blood, taken in connection with sensitization to the hapten diphenylcyclopropenone (DPC). The TCR sequence derives from a woman aged 50 to 60 with alopecia areata. Some clones in this sample may be carry-over from other donors' samples. The chain is made from TRBV4-3 and TRBJ2-2, with the D gene not clear enough to name. The DNA sequence is as follows: TGCGCCAGCAGCCAAGATCACAAACCGTCAGCCGGGGAGCTGTTTTTT. It translates as CASSQDHKPSAGELFF.